A selection of T cell receptor beta chains follows, all from one sample in a study of blood T cell repertoires in COVID-19. Some clones are missing from TCRdb's copy, which holds only in-frame ones; the method was immunoSEQ multiplex PCR. The data show about 98,000 clones, with roughly 85% seen just once and about 4.5% held by the top ten. The sequencing input was peripheral blood. These TCRs come from a man aged 65 to 79 with acute or convalescent COVID-19. CDR3s include the opening cysteine and the closing phenylalanine or tryptophan. The D gene is left open where the match is weak. Some rows mark clone size as missing; the rest say once, few, many or name a class of expanded clone.

.	TRBV5-1	.	TRBJ2-2	TGCGCCAGCAGCCCGACTCAGGGGTTTGCGACCACCGGGGAGCTGTTTTTT	CASSPTQGFATTGELFF
TRBD1	TRBV6-5	.	TRBJ2-5	TGTGCCAGCAGTTCGCAAACAGGGGGACGAGAGACCCAGTACTTC	CASSSQTGGRETQYF
TRBD1	TRBV7-3	.	TRBJ1-6	TGTGCCAGCAGCTGGACAGGGGGAAGTGGATCACCCCTCCACTTT	CASSWTGGSGSPLHF
.	TRBV11-2	.	TRBJ1-6	TGTGCCAGCAGCCAGATGGGGAGCTCCTATAATTCACCCCTCCACTTT	CASSQMGSSYNSPLHF
.	TRBV6-2/TRBV6-3	.	TRBJ1-5	TGTGCCAGCAGACCTTCAGGAGGGACGGATAGCAATCAGCCCCAGCATTTT	CASRPSGGTDSNQPQHF
.	TRBV6-1	.	TRBJ1-5	TGTGCCAGCAGTGAGAACAGGGTTCAGCCCCAGCATTTT	CASSENRVQPQHF
.	TRBV9	.	TRBJ1-1	TGTGCCAGCAGCGGACAGGTGAACACTGAAGCTTTCTTT	CASSGQVNTEAFF
.	TRBV30	.	TRBJ1-1	TGTGCCTGGAGTGTAAGGGGTGAAGCTTTCTTT	CAWSVRGEAFF
TRBD1	TRBV3-1/TRBV3-2	.	TRBJ1-1	TGTGCCAGCAGCCAGCGGGCAGGGGGCAGGGAAGCTTTCTTT	CASSQRAGGREAFF
TRBD1	TRBV5-1	.	TRBJ2-1	TGCGCCAGCAGCTCCTTGGACAGGGGGCGCGGGGATGAGCAGTTCTTC	CASSSLDRGRGDEQFF
TRBD1	TRBV7-9	.	TRBJ2-3	TGTGCCACCCCACCGGGACAGATCACAGATACGCAGTATTTT	CATPPGQITDTQYF
.	TRBV19	.	TRBJ2-2	TGTGCCAGTAGTCCTGGACAGTTTGCCGGGGAGCTGTTTTTT	CASSPGQFAGELFF
TRBD1	TRBV14	.	TRBJ1-2	TGTGCCAGCAGCAAATTGACAGGGGGCGACTATGGCTACACCTTC	CASSKLTGGDYGYTF
.	TRBV7-9	.	TRBJ2-2	TGTGCCAGCAGCTTCAGGGGTTCCGGGGAGCTGTTTTTT	CASSFRGSGELFF
.	TRBV19	.	TRBJ2-5	TGTGCCAGTAGTATCCACAGGGCGATGGAGACCCAGTACTTC	CASSIHRAMETQYF
.	TRBV5-1	.	TRBJ2-2	TGCGCCAGCAGCTTGGATCTTAGCGGGGAGCTGTTTTTT	CASSLDLSGELFF
.	TRBV9	.	TRBJ2-2	TGTGCCAGCAGCCCGCGGTTAGGTGAGCTGTTTTTT	CASSPRLGELFF
TRBD2	TRBV7-3	.	TRBJ2-1	TGTGCCAGCAGCTCCTCGGGGGGGCAGGGTGAGCAGTTCTTC	CASSSSGGQGEQFF
TRBD2	TRBV20-1	.	TRBJ2-2	TGCAGTGCTAGTCGCGGGGGAAACACCGGGGAGCTGTTTTTT	CSASRGGNTGELFF
TRBD1	TRBV19	few	TRBJ1-2	TGTGCCAGTAAGATGCCAGGGGGCAGCCAGGGCTACACCTTC	CASKMPGGSQGYTF
.	TRBV27	.	TRBJ1-2	TGTGCCAGTTTTGGAGGGGTGCACTATGGCTACACCTTC	CASFGGVHYGYTF
.	TRBV7-9	.	TRBJ1-4	TGTGCCAGCTCTGGGGGGTTTAATGAAAAACTGTTTTTT	CASSGGFNEKLFF
TRBD1	TRBV3-1/TRBV3-2	.	TRBJ1-2	TGTGCCAGCAGCCCAACAGGGGTTGGCGGCTACACCTTC	CASSPTGVGGYTF
.	TRBV18	.	TRBJ1-6	TGTGCCAGCTCACCCCTGGTAACGGGTACCGGTGGGTCCTATAATTCACCCCTCCACTTT	CASSPLVTGTGGSYNSPLHF
TRBD1	TRBV28	.	TRBJ1-4	TGTGCCAGCGGACGGACAGGGGGCGGGGAAAAACTGTTTTTT	CASGRTGGGEKLFF
TRBD2	TRBV14	.	TRBJ2-5	TGTGCCAGCAACGGACTAGCGGGGAGAGAGACCCAGTACTTC	CASNGLAGRETQYF
TRBD1	TRBV27	.	TRBJ1-2	TGTGCCAGCAGCTGGGACAGAGGCTCTTATGGCTACACCTTC	CASSWDRGSYGYTF
.	TRBV5-5	few	TRBJ1-4	TGTGCCAGCAGCCCCCGGACAGTTAATGAAAAACTGTTTTTT	CASSPRTVNEKLFF
TRBD1	TRBV2	.	TRBJ1-4	TGTGCCAGCAGTCAAAATGGACAGGGGGTGTATGAAAAACTGTTTTTT	CASSQNGQGVYEKLFF
TRBD1	TRBV19	.	TRBJ1-4	TGTGCCAGTAGGCCTGGCTCCGGGACAGGAACAACTAATGAAAAACTGTTTTTT	CASRPGSGTGTTNEKLFF
TRBD1	TRBV2	.	TRBJ1-1	TGTGCCAGCAGTGGACAGGGGGCTCGTCTTTACGGAGCTTTCTTT	CASSGQGARLYGAFF
TRBD2	TRBV10-2	.	TRBJ2-2	TGCGCCAGCAACCTAGCGGGGGGGCCCGGAGGGGAGCTGTTTTTT	CASNLAGGPGGELFF
TRBD1	TRBV5-1	.	TRBJ1-2	TGCGCCAGCAGCCCGAGGACAGGGGTTTCGGAAGGCTACACCTTC	CASSPRTGVSEGYTF
.	TRBV7-2	once	TRBJ1-2	TGTGCCAGCAGTTCCAACAGGTTCTCCAGCTATGGCTACACCTTC	CASSSNRFSSYGYTF
.	TRBV28	.	TRBJ1-5	TGTGCCAGCAGTTTGGGAGACGGAACCCTGGACTATAGCAATCAGCCCCAGCATTTT	CASSLGDGTLDYSNQPQHF
.	TRBV28	.	TRBJ1-3	TGTGCCAGCAGTTTCTCCTCTGGAAACACCATATATTTT	CASSFSSGNTIYF
TRBD1	TRBV10-3	.	TRBJ1-2	TGTGCCATCAGTCCGACAGGGCACTACAACTATGGCTACACCTTC	CAISPTGHYNYGYTF